This is a list of T cell receptor beta chains from one sample in a study of blood T cells in healthy people across ages. MiXCR, run by TCRdb on the 5' RACE reads, gives a single entry per CDR3 protein. The sample holds 780,000 or so distinct CDR3 sequences; approximately 25% are singletons and the top ten take 3% to 4%. These same data were also listed under a study on T cells of mothers and their children.

Sequencing was performed on blood. The receptors shown here come from a boy between 10 and 17 years old in good health. The CDR3 runs from the conserved cysteine through the conserved F or W. A D gene is named only where the DNA matches it firmly. Rows may omit the clone size; those that give it use once, few, many or a size class.

v_gene,d_gene,abundance,j_gene,CDR3aa,CDR3nt
TRBV7-2,.,many,TRBJ2-5,CASSRTEQETQYF,TGTGCCAGCAGCCGGACAGAACAAGAGACCCAGTACTTC
TRBV20-1,.,many,TRBJ2-2,CSARSGRDASGELFF,TGCAGTGCTAGATCGGGCCGGGACGCCTCCGGGGAGCTGTTTTTT
TRBV7-9,.,.,TRBJ2-3,CAGSILGGSDTDTQYF,TGTGCCGGCAGCATTCTAGGGGGGTCCGACACAGATACGCAGTATTTT
TRBV5-6,.,.,TRBJ1-1,CASSLFRGHTEAFF,TGTGCCAGCAGCTTGTTTCGGGGTCACACTGAAGCTTTCTTT
TRBV14,.,.,TRBJ1-1,CASSQDYGGTEAFF,TGTGCCAGCAGCCAAGATTACGGAGGTACTGAAGCTTTCTTT
TRBV5-5,.,.,TRBJ1-2,CASSLNVVGGYTF,TGTGCCAGCAGCTTGAACGTCGTCGGGGGCTACACCTTC
TRBV3-1,.,.,TRBJ2-7,CASSPIIHGSDSYEQYF,TGTGCCAGCAGCCCTATCATCCACGGCAGCGACTCCTACGAGCAGTACTTC
TRBV20-1,TRBD2,few,TRBJ2-3,CSVQPTSAFTDTQYF,TGCAGTGTTCAACCTACTAGCGCCTTCACAGATACGCAGTATTTT
TRBV7-2,.,.,TRBJ2-5,CASSLALGRGLTSQYF,TGTGCCAGCAGCTTAGCGCTTGGCCGAGGGTTAACTTCCCAGTACTTC
TRBV21-1,.,.,TRBJ1-2,CASSARTGPAGDYGYTF,TGTGCCAGCAGCGCTAGGACAGGGCCGGCGGGGGACTATGGCTACACCTTC
TRBV7-6,.,few,TRBJ2-5,CASSSSLGGEWGTQYF,TGTGCCAGCAGCTCGTCTCTAGGAGGGGAGTGGGGGACCCAGTACTTC
TRBV20-1,.,.,TRBJ2-7,CSARDAPSTAFYEQYF,TGCAGTGCTAGAGACGCACCGAGTACGGCCTTCTACGAGCAGTACTTC
TRBV5-6,.,few,TRBJ2-7,CASSRSSGNYEQYF,TGTGCCAGCAGCCGGTCCTCAGGGAACTACGAGCAGTACTTC
TRBV5-1,TRBD1,.,TRBJ1-2,CASSRSGQGDGYTF,TGCGCCAGCAGCCGATCAGGACAGGGCGATGGCTACACCTTC
TRBV28,.,.,TRBJ1-2,CASALVFTNYGYTF,TGTGCCAGCGCCCTAGTATTTACTAACTATGGCTACACCTTC
TRBV29-1,TRBD2,.,TRBJ2-3,CSVAGTSRNREVSTDTQYF,TGCAGCGTTGCCGGGACTAGCAGGAATCGAGAGGTTAGCACAGATACGCAGTATTTT
TRBV12-3/TRBV12-4,TRBD2,few,TRBJ2-4,CASSRLAHIQYF,TGTGCCAGCAGCAGACTAGCTCACATTCAGTACTTC
TRBV25-1,TRBD1,.,TRBJ2-3,CASSEFRTGTTDTQYF,TGTGCCAGCAGTGAATTCCGGACAGGGACCACAGATACGCAGTATTTT
TRBV7-2,TRBD2,.,TRBJ2-1,CASSKGPLAGNYNEQFF,TGTGCCAGCAGCAAGGGGCCTCTAGCGGGGAACTACAATGAGCAGTTCTTC
TRBV20-1,TRBD2,.,TRBJ2-1,CSPSGGADEQFF,TGCAGTCCCAGCGGGGGGGCTGATGAGCAGTTCTTC
TRBV24-1,.,few,TRBJ2-1,CATSDLPGGNEQFF,TGTGCCACCAGTGATTTGCCTGGGGGCAATGAGCAGTTCTTC
TRBV6-2/TRBV6-3,.,few,TRBJ1-6,CASSPIGVSPLHF,TGTGCCAGCAGCCCGATCGGGGTTTCACCCCTCCACTTT
TRBV6-2/TRBV6-3,.,.,TRBJ1-1,CASSYSIGQLNTEAFF,TGTGCCAGCAGTTACTCGATCGGACAGCTGAACACTGAAGCTTTCTTT
TRBV6-5,TRBD2,few,TRBJ2-3,CASSYGDAGGADTQYF,TGTGCCAGCAGTTATGGGGACGCGGGGGGAGCAGATACGCAGTATTTT
TRBV7-2,TRBD1,.,TRBJ2-7,CASSYYRGSGYEQYF,TGTGCCAGCAGCTATTACAGGGGGTCCGGCTACGAGCAGTACTTC
TRBV7-2,.,.,TRBJ2-1,CASSLSALQFF,TGTGCCAGCAGCCTCTCGGCCCTGCAGTTCTTC
TRBV7-2,.,.,TRBJ2-3,CASSFWTPYRTDMQYF,TGTGCCAGCAGCTTCTGGACACCCTACCGCACAGATATGCAGTATTTT
TRBV20-1,TRBD2,few,TRBJ2-3,CSAVRLAGVPDTQYF,TGCAGTGCCGTAAGACTAGCGGGAGTCCCAGATACGCAGTATTTT
TRBV27,TRBD1,few,TRBJ2-3,CASSFTGETDTQYF,TGTGCCAGCAGTTTCACAGGGGAGACAGATACGCAGTATTTT
TRBV29-1,.,many,TRBJ1-4,CSAERGEKLFF,TGCAGCGCCGAGAGGGGGGAAAAACTGTTTTTT
TRBV19,TRBD2,few,TRBJ2-1,CASSYLPSWTSGPDTSYNEQFF,TGTGCCAGTTCGTATCTGCCGTCGTGGACTAGCGGGCCCGACACCTCCTACAATGAGCAGTTCTTC
TRBV5-1,.,many,TRBJ1-4,CASSTGQPNEKLFF,TGCGCCAGCAGCACCGGACAGCCAAATGAAAAACTGTTTTTT
TRBV15,.,.,TRBJ2-4,CATSSDTNIARNIQYF,TGTGCCACCAGCAGTGACACCAACATAGCAAGAAACATTCAGTACTTC
TRBV25-1,TRBD2,.,TRBJ2-5,CASRTSGQQETQYF,TGTGCCAGCAGGACTAGCGGGCAACAAGAGACCCAGTACTTC
TRBV20-1,TRBD2,.,TRBJ2-7,CSARGLAGVYEQYF,TGCAGTGCTAGAGGACTAGCGGGAGTTTACGAGCAGTACTTC
TRBV6-5,TRBD2,many,TRBJ2-1,CASSLTGGENNEQFF,TGTGCCAGCAGCCTAACGGGGGGGGAGAACAATGAGCAGTTCTTC
TRBV6-5,TRBD1,few,TRBJ1-4,CASSYTWGQGEKLFF,TGTGCCAGCAGTTACACCTGGGGACAGGGGGAAAAACTGTTTTTT
TRBV12-3/TRBV12-4,TRBD1,few,TRBJ1-1,CASSFYDRGAEAFF,TGTGCCAGCAGTTTCTACGACAGGGGGGCTGAAGCTTTCTTT
TRBV4-3,TRBD2,few,TRBJ2-3,CASSTSVGTDTQYF,TGCGCCAGCAGTACTAGCGTAGGCACAGATACGCAGTATTTT
TRBV6-2/TRBV6-3,TRBD2,.,TRBJ2-5,CATGGKETQYF,TGTGCCACCGGGGGGAAAGAGACCCAGTACTTC
TRBV6-1,.,.,TRBJ1-5,CASTEDPGLSQPQHF,TGTGCCAGCACCGAGGACCCAGGGCTGAGTCAGCCCCAGCATTTT
TRBV6-2/TRBV6-3,TRBD2,.,TRBJ2-5,CASSYSKRGVQRETQYF,TGTGCCAGCAGTTACTCGAAGCGGGGGGTACAGCGGGAGACCCAGTACTTC
TRBV5-5,.,few,TRBJ1-1,CASSFSDTEAFF,TGTGCCAGCAGCTTCTCGGACACTGAAGCTTTCTTT
TRBV20-1,.,few,TRBJ2-7,CSASRQPTYEQYF,TGCAGTGCCAGTAGACAGCCTACCTACGAGCAGTACTTC